This T cell receptor beta chain emerged from a study of T-cell reconstitution after alpha-beta-depleted transplantation in children. A note on this clonotype: Its target is unknown.

J lost 7 bases, V lost 4 bases, and 8 bases had no gene match. The CDR3 spans 14 residues. Study conclusions and caveats: It was surviving recipient T cells and thymic progenitors that gave some patients high TCRbeta diversity at day 60.

This sample's TCRbeta library carried unique molecular identifier barcodes. TCRdb reprocessed the PCR reads with MiXCR, giving one entry per CDR3 protein. The sample includes hundreds of thousands of distinct CDR3 sequences, roughly 13% of them seen just once. The sequence was collected from a girl between 2 and 10 years old with congenital amegakaryocytic thrombocytopenia, due to receive a stem cell transplant. The chain is built from TRBV12-3 or TRBV12-4 and TRBJ2-7; 9 bases are a match to TRBD1. The input for sequencing was PBMCs, taken before TCRalphabeta/CD19-depleted stem cell transplant. CDR3 coding DNA: TGTGCCAGCAGTTATGCGGACAGGGGCGGAGAGCAGTACTTC. Translated, it gives CASSYADRGGEQYF.